This T cell receptor (beta chain) was profiled in a study of patients and donors after allogeneic stem cell transplantation. TCRdb recomputed calls from the RT-PCR reads with MiXCR, one row per CDR3 protein. This table has hundreds of thousands of distinct CDR3 sequences, 16% appearing once. V was pared by 5 bases and J by 1 base, with 6 bases of the junction left unmatched. The CDR3 spans 15 residues. From germline, CDR1 is PRHDT and CDR2 FYEKMQ (reference sequence). This rearrangement joins TRBV13 to TRBJ2-3; the match to TRBD1 covers 7 bases. This sequence was found in a human donor who was either an allogeneic HSCT recipient or a stem cell or donor lymphocyte infusion donor (not recorded which). It is not recorded whose cells these are; they may come from a transplant donor. Input material: blood, either unsorted or a sorted T cell fraction (not recorded which). The CDR3 here is CASSPPGQGTDTQYF. The CDR3 DNA reads TGTGCCAGCAGCCCACCAGGACAGGGCACAGATACGCAGTATTTT.